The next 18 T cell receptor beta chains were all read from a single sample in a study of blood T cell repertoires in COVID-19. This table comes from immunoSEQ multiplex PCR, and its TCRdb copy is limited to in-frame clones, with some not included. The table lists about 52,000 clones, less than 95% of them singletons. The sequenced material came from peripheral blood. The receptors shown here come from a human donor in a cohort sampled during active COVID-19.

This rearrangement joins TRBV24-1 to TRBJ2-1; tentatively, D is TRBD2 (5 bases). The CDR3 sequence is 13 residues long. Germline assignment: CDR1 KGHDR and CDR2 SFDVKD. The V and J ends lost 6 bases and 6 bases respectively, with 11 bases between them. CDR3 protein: CATSRTGPNEQFF. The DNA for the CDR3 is TGTGCCACCAGTCGGACTGGACCCAATGAGCAGTTCTTC.

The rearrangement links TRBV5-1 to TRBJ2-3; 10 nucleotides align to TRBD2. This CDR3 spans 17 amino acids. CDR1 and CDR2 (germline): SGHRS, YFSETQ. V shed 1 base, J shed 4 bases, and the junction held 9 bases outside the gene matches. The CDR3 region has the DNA TGCGCCAGCAGCTTGTCTAGCGGGAGCATTACAGCAGATACGCAGTATTTT. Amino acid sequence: CASSLSSGSITADTQYF.

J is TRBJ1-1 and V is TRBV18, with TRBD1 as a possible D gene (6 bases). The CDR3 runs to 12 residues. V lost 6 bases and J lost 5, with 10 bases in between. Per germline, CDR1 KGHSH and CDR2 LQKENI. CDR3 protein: CASSWDKTEAFF. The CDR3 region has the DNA TGTGCCAGCTCTTGGGACAAAACTGAAGCTTTCTTT.

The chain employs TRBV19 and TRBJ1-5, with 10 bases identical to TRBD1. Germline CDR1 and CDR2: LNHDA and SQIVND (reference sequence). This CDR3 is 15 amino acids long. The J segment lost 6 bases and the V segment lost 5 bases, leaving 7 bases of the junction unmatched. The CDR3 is CASSSRTGGRQPQHF. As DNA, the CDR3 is TGTGCCAGTAGTTCTCGGACAGGGGGTCGTCAGCCCCAGCATTTT.

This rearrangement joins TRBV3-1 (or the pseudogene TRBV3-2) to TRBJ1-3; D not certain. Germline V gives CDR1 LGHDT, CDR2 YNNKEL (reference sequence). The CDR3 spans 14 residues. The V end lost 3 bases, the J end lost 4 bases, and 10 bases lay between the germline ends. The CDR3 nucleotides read TGTGCCAGCAGCCAGCGTCCACCCGGAAACACCATATATTTT. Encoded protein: CASSQRPPGNTIYF.

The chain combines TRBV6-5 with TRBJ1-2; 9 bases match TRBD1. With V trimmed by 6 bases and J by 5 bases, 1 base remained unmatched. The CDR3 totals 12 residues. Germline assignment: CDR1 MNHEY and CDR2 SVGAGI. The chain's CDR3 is CASRTGGYGYTF. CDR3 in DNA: TGTGCCAGCAGGACAGGGGGGTATGGCTACACCTTC.

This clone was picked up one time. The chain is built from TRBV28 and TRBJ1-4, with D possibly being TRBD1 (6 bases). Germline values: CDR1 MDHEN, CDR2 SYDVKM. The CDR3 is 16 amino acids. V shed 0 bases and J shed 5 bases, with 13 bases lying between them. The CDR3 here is CASSLWRTAKNEKLFF. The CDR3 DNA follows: TGTGCCAGCAGTTTATGGAGGACAGCCAAGAATGAAAAACTGTTTTTT.

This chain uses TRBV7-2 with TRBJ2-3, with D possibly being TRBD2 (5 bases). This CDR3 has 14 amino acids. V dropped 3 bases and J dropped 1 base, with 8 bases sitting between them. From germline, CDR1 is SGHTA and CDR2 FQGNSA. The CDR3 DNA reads TGTGCCAGCAGCTTGCCGGAGGGCACAGATACGCAGTATTTT. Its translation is CASSLPEGTDTQYF.

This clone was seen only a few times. Here the CDR3 reads CASRGQPYGYTF. CDR3 coding DNA: TGTGCCAGCAGGGGACAGCCCTATGGCTACACCTTC. This chain joins TRBV27 and TRBJ1-2; 7 bases match TRBD1. Germline lookup yields CDR1 MNHEY and CDR2 SMNVEV (reference sequence). This CDR3 region has 12 residues. V lost 6 bases to trimming and J lost 4 bases; unmatched junction nucleotides: 2.

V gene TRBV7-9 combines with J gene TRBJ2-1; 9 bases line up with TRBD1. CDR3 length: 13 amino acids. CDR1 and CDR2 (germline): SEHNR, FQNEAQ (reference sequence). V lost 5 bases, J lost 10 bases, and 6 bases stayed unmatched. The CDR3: CASSRDRGGEQFF. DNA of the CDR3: TGTGCCAGCAGCCGTGACAGGGGGGGCGAGCAGTTCTTC.

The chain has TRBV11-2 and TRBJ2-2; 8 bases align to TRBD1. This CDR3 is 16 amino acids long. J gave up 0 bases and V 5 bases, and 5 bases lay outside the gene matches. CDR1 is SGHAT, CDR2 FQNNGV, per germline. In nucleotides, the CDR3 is TGTGCCAGCAGCATTAGACAGGGGCCGAACACCGGGGAGCTGTTTTTT. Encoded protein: CASSIRQGPNTGELFF. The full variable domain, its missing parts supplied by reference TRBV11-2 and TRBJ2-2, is EAGVAQSPRYKIIEKRQSVAFWCNPISGHATLYWYQQILGQGPKLLIQFQNNGVVDDSQLPKDRFSAERLKGVDSTLKIQPAKLEDSAVYLCASSIRQGPNTGELFFGEGSRLTVL.

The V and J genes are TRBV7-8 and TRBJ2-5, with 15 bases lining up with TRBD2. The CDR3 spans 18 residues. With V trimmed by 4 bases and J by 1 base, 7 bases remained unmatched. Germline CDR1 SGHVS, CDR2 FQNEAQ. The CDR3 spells CASSSGTSGRPAQETQYF. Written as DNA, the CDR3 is TGTGCCAGCAGCTCCGGGACTAGCGGGAGGCCTGCCCAAGAGACCCAGTACTTC.

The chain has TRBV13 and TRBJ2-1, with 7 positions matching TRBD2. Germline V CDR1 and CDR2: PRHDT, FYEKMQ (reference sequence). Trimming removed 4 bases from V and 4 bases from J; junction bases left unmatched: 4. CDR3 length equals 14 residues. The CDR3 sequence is CASSSTGRYNEQFF. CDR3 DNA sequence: TGTGCCAGCAGCTCAACCGGGAGGTACAATGAGCAGTTCTTC. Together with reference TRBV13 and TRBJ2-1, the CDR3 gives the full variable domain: AAGVIQSPRHLIKEKRETATLKCYPIPRHDTVYWYQQGPGQDPQFLISFYEKMQSDKGSIPDRFSAQQFSDYHSELNMSSLELGDSALYFCASSSTGRYNEQFFGPGTRLTVL.

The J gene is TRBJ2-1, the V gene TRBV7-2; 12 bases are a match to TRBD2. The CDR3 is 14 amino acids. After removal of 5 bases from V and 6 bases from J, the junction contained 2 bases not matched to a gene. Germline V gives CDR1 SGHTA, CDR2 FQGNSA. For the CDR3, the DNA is TGTGCCAGCAGCATGGGACTAGCGGGCAATGAGCAGTTCTTC. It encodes CASSMGLAGNEQFF.

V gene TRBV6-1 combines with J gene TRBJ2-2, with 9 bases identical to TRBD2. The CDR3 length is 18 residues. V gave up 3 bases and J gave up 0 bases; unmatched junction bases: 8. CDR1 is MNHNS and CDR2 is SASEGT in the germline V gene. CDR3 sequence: CASSDNGGRATNTGELFF. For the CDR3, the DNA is TGTGCCAGCAGTGATAATGGCGGGAGGGCCACGAACACCGGGGAGCTGTTTTTT.

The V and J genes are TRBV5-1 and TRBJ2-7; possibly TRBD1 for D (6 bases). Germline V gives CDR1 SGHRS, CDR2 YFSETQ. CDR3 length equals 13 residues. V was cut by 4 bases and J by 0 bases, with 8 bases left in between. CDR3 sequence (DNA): TGCGCCAGCAGCAGGGACATCTCCTACGAGCAGTACTTC. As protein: CASSRDISYEQYF.

This CDR3 reads CASSPRGPGNTIYF. In DNA, the CDR3 is TGTGCCAGCAGCCCGAGGGGGCCTGGAAACACCATATATTTT. The chain uses TRBV7-2 and TRBJ1-3; 7 bases agree with TRBD1. The CDR3 totals 14 residues. V lost 5 bases, J lost 2 bases, and 3 bases stayed unmatched. Germline lookup yields CDR1 SGHTA and CDR2 FQGNSA.

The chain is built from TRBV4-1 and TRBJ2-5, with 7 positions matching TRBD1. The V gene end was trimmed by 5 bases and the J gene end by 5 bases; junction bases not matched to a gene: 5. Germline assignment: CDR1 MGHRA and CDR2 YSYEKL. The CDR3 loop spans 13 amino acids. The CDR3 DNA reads TGCGCCAGCAGCGACAGGGTCGGGGAGACCCAGTACTTC. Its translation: CASSDRVGETQYF.